The 7 T cell receptor beta chains presented below share a single source sample, sequenced in a study of blood T cell repertoires in COVID-19. Profiling relied on immunoSEQ multiplex PCR, and the TCRdb table lists in-frame clones only, not all of them. Altogether fewer than 500,000 clones are present, more than 75% being singletons, with the ten largest covering around 1%. The sample consisted of peripheral blood. Receptor source: a human donor with acute or convalescent COVID-19. The donor label of this sample is uncertain.

This chain uses TRBV5-1 with TRBJ1-1, with TRBD1 as a possible D gene (6 bases). CDR3 length equals 15 residues. The ends were cut back, 0 bases at V and 4 bases at J, with 13 bases in the middle. In germline, CDR1 is SGHRS, CDR2 YFSETQ. The CDR3, as DNA: TGCGCCAGCAGCTTGGGAAATAGGGGGGGCACTGAAGCTTTCTTT. Translation: CASSLGNRGGTEAFF.

The chain has TRBV2 and TRBJ2-6; D gene unclear. Germline lookup yields CDR1 SNHLY and CDR2 FYNNEI. Trimming stripped 3 bases from V and 0 bases from J, with 9 bases between. The CDR3 length is 16 residues. The CDR3 DNA follows: TGTGCCAGCAGTGACGTGCACGGCTCTGGGGCCAACGTCCTGACTTTC. Translating gives CASSDVHGSGANVLTF.

The chain employs TRBV18 and TRBJ2-3; D is undetermined. Trimming cost V 2 bases and J 5 bases, with 5 bases left between them. The CDR3 has 12 amino acids. Germline V gene data show CDR1 as KGHSH and CDR2 as LQKENI. CDR3 in amino acids: CASSPSRDTQYF. CDR3 sequence (DNA): TGTGCCAGCTCACCATCCCGAGATACGCAGTATTTT.

The rearrangement uses TRBV5-5 and TRBJ1-6, with D uncertain. The CDR3 extends over 15 amino acids. V lost 4 bases to trimming and J lost 8 bases, with 16 bases between them. CDR1 and CDR2 (germline): SGHKS, YYEKEE (reference sequence). CDR3 in DNA: TGTGCCAGCAGCCGGGGTGGTCCGAGGGATTCACCCCTCCACTTT. It is translated as CASSRGGPRDSPLHF. The full variable domain, with the rest looked up from reference TRBV5-5 and TRBJ1-6, is DAGVTQSPTHLIKTRGQQVTLRCSPISGHKSVSWYQQVLGQGPQFIFQYYEKEERGRGNFPDRFSARQFPNYSSELNVNALLLGDSALYLCASSRGGPRDSPLHFGNGTRLTVT.

This clone was picked up one time. The chain is built from TRBV11-2 and TRBJ2-7, with D possibly matching TRBD1 (6 bases). With 1 base removed from V and 2 bases from J, the gap between germline ends came to 12 bases. Per the germline V gene, CDR1 is SGHAT and CDR2 is FQNNGV. CDR3 length: 15 residues. For the CDR3, the DNA is TGTGCCAGCAGCTTAGCCGCAGGGGCTACCTACGAGCAGTACTTC. Its protein is CASSLAAGATYEQYF.

V is TRBV3-1 (or the pseudogene TRBV3-2) and J is TRBJ2-1; 13 nucleotides agree with TRBD2. V was pared by 4 bases and J by 5 bases, with 5 bases of the junction left unmatched. The V gene's germline CDR1 is LGHDT and CDR2 YNNKEL (reference sequence). The CDR3 covers 16 residues. This CDR3 is CASSRPGLAGDNEQFF. CDR3 bases: TGTGCCAGCAGCCGTCCCGGACTAGCGGGAGACAATGAGCAGTTCTTC.

V gene TRBV6-5 combines with J gene TRBJ2-3; D gene unclear. Deletions cut 6 bases from V and 8 bases from J, with 15 bases between. CDR3 size: 13 residues. From germline, CDR1 is MNHEY and CDR2 SVGAGI. Here the CDR3 DNA reads TGTGCCAGCAGCCCCGACTTGGTATCTACGCAGTATTTT. Protein sequence: CASSPDLVSTQYF.